These T cell receptor beta chains were read from a single sample in a study of cytomegalovirus exposure and HLA in healthy donors. Assay: immunoSEQ multiplex PCR; the TCRdb copy retains only in-frame clones and omits some. The table lists about 52,000 clones, more than 65% of them singletons, with over 8% in the top ten. Sequenced input: PBMCs. Every receptor here comes from a woman aged 45 to 65 in good health and CMV-seronegative. The CDR3 runs from the conserved cysteine through the conserved F or W. D genes are given only for firm matches. A clone size is listed for some rows: how often the clone was seen (once, few, many), or a class if it is expanded.

CDR3aa: CASSLAPGQGKAEAFF
CDR3nt: TGTGCCAGCAGCTTAGCCCCGGGACAGGGAAAGGCTGAAGCTTTCTTT
j_gene: TRBJ1-1
d_gene: TRBD1
v_gene: TRBV7-6
abundance: .

CDR3aa: CASSPIAGGNTGELFF
CDR3nt: TGTGCCAGCTCACCAATCGCGGGTGGGAACACCGGGGAGCTGTTTTTT
j_gene: TRBJ2-2
d_gene: .
v_gene: TRBV18
abundance: .

CDR3aa: CASSIKRGPGEQYF
CDR3nt: TGTGCCAGCAGTATAAAGCGGGGCCCGGGGGAGCAGTACTTC
j_gene: TRBJ2-7
d_gene: TRBD2
v_gene: TRBV27
abundance: few

CDR3aa: CASSEYNEQFF
CDR3nt: TGTGCCAGCAGCGAGTACAATGAGCAGTTCTTC
j_gene: TRBJ2-1
d_gene: .
v_gene: TRBV7-9
abundance: .

CDR3aa: CASSPGTGSPTDTQYF
CDR3nt: TGTGCCAGCAGCCCCGGGACAGGGAGTCCCACAGATACGCAGTATTTT
j_gene: TRBJ2-3
d_gene: TRBD1
v_gene: TRBV27
abundance: .

CDR3aa: CASSLEGQGMNTEAFF
CDR3nt: TGTGCCAGCAGTTTAGAGGGACAGGGGATGAACACTGAAGCTTTCTTT
j_gene: TRBJ1-1
d_gene: TRBD1
v_gene: TRBV28
abundance: .

CDR3aa: CSVTPSADTQYF
CDR3nt: TGCAGCGTCACCCCTAGCGCAGATACGCAGTATTTT
j_gene: TRBJ2-3
d_gene: .
v_gene: TRBV29-1
abundance: .

CDR3aa: CASSFQGPMSDQPQHF
CDR3nt: TGTGCCAGCAGTTTCCAGGGGCCCATGAGCGATCAGCCCCAGCATTTT
j_gene: TRBJ1-5
d_gene: .
v_gene: TRBV2
abundance: few

CDR3aa: CAIQKGDSGRASYEQYF
CDR3nt: TGTGCCATTCAGAAGGGGGATAGCGGGAGGGCTTCCTACGAGCAGTACTTC
j_gene: TRBJ2-7
d_gene: TRBD2
v_gene: TRBV10-3
abundance: .

CDR3aa: CASSSPGADNEF
CDR3nt: TGTGCCAGCAGCTCGCCTGGGGCGGACAACGAATTC
j_gene: TRBJ1-2
d_gene: .
v_gene: TRBV5-6
abundance: .

CDR3aa: CASSVLTGSTEAFF
CDR3nt: TGTGCCAGCAGCGTTTTGACCGGGAGCACTGAAGCTTTCTTT
j_gene: TRBJ1-1
d_gene: .
v_gene: TRBV7-2
abundance: .

CDR3aa: CASSILGLAGANVLTF
CDR3nt: TGTGCCAGCAGTATCCTAGGACTTGCTGGGGCCAACGTCCTGACTTTC
j_gene: TRBJ2-6
d_gene: .
v_gene: TRBV28
abundance: .

CDR3aa: CASSKGHDNEQFF
CDR3nt: TGTGCCAGCAGCAAGGGACATGACAATGAGCAGTTCTTC
j_gene: TRBJ2-1
d_gene: .
v_gene: TRBV7-7
abundance: .

CDR3aa: CASSLGHRQGNGYTF
CDR3nt: TGTGCCAGCAGCTTAGGCCATCGACAGGGGAATGGCTACACCTTC
j_gene: TRBJ1-2
d_gene: TRBD1
v_gene: TRBV13
abundance: .

CDR3aa: CASSLALYGGVSYEQYF
CDR3nt: TGTGCCAGCAGCTTAGCCCTTTACGGCGGCGTCTCCTACGAGCAGTACTTC
j_gene: TRBJ2-7
d_gene: .
v_gene: TRBV7-8
abundance: .

CDR3aa: CASSPSGLPYEQYF
CDR3nt: TGTGCCAGCAGCCCTTCGGGACTTCCCTACGAGCAGTACTTC
j_gene: TRBJ2-7
d_gene: .
v_gene: TRBV7-2
abundance: .

CDR3aa: CASSLTSGGYNEQFF
CDR3nt: TGTGCCAGTAGCCTTACTAGCGGGGGTTACAATGAGCAGTTCTTC
j_gene: TRBJ2-1
d_gene: TRBD2
v_gene: TRBV19
abundance: .